The 4 T cell receptor beta chains given below trace back to one sample, sequenced in a study of early T cells in non-severe SARS-CoV-2 infection. TCRdb recomputed calls from the 5' RACE reads with MiXCR, one row per CDR3 protein. The sample contains tens of thousands of distinct CDR3 sequences, 10% of which appear only once. The sequencing used whole blood, collected at baseline. The receptors derive from an adult who was a healthcare worker with PCR-confirmed SARS-CoV-2 infection or an uninfected control (not recorded which).

The gene calls are TRBV10-3 and TRBJ2-4; 12 positions match TRBD2. Germline V lookup: CDR1 ENHRY, CDR2 SYGVKD. The ends lost 11 bases at V and 8 bases at J; junction bases unmatched: 10. The CDR3 contains 14 residues. In nucleotides, the CDR3 is TGTGCCGCATCGACTAGCGGGAGTGCGGACATTCAGTACTTC. This sequence encodes CAASTSGSADIQYF.

This clonotype came up a few times. The rearrangement uses TRBV9 and TRBJ2-7; 12 nucleotides align to TRBD1. Germline V gene sequence: CDR1 SGDLS, CDR2 YYNGEE. V shed 4 bases and J 7 bases; nucleotides not matched to a gene: 9. This CDR3 has 15 amino acids. The CDR3 bases are TGTGCCAGCAGCCAATCCGGGACAGGGGGCAGGGAGCAGTACTTC. Amino acid sequence: CASSQSGTGGREQYF.

In its sample, this clonotype was seen many times. The J gene is TRBJ1-2, the V gene TRBV7-2; D gene unclear. Trimming stripped 5 bases from V and 4 bases from J, with 14 bases between. CDR1 and CDR2 (germline): SGHTA, FQGNSA. There are 14 residues in the CDR3. Here the CDR3 reads CASSPDRGGYGYTF. Here the CDR3 DNA reads TGTGCCAGCAGCCCCGATCGGGGAGGCTATGGCTACACCTTC. The full variable domain, with the rest looked up from reference TRBV7-2 and TRBJ1-2, is GAGVSQSPSNKVTEKGKDVELRCDPISGHTALYWYRQSLGQGLEFLIYFQGNSAPDKSGLPSDRFSAERTGGSVSTLTIQRTQQEDSAVYLCASSPDRGGYGYTFGSGTRLTVV.

This sequence joins TRBV7-3 and TRBJ2-3; weak D call: TRBD2 (6 bases). V lost 3 bases and J lost 6, with 16 bases in between. There are 15 residues in the CDR3. Germline V CDR1 and CDR2: SGHTA, FQGTGA. The CDR3 is CASSFSFRGTDTQYF. Here the CDR3 DNA reads TGTGCCAGCAGCTTTAGCTTCCGGGGGACGGATACGCAGTATTTT.